The clone carrying this T cell receptor (beta chain) occurred a few times. Its target is not known. TCRbeta library preparation incorporated unique molecular identifiers. One entry per CDR3 protein results from TCRdb running MiXCR on the PCR reads. The data hold some 350,000 distinct CDR3 sequences, with 15% to 20% observed a single time. The data are from a study of T-cell reconstitution after alpha-beta-depleted transplantation in children. Study-wide findings and caveats: TCRbeta diversity was high at day 60 in some patients (a result of surviving recipient T cells and thymic progenitors). The authors attributed T-cell counts and diversity one year after transplant mostly to newly produced T cells. Where alpha-beta T cells came from about two months after transplant was reportedly several hundred expanded graft clones.

Germline CDR1 is MDHEN and CDR2 is SYDVKM. V was cut by 3 bases and J by 4 bases, with 12 bases left in between. The CDR3 is made up of 14 amino acids. The chain combines TRBV28 with TRBJ1-2; D is undetermined. This material consisted of PBMCs, mostly from graft donor cells, taken 360 days after TCRalphabeta/CD19-depleted stem cell transplant. The sequence was obtained from a male patient aged 2-10 years who had a stem cell transplant for acute lymphoblastic leukemia, so the T cells may come from the graft donor. The CDR3 sequence: CASSFGTASYGYTF. The CDR3 region has the DNA TGTGCCAGCAGTTTCGGAACAGCCTCCTATGGCTACACCTTC.